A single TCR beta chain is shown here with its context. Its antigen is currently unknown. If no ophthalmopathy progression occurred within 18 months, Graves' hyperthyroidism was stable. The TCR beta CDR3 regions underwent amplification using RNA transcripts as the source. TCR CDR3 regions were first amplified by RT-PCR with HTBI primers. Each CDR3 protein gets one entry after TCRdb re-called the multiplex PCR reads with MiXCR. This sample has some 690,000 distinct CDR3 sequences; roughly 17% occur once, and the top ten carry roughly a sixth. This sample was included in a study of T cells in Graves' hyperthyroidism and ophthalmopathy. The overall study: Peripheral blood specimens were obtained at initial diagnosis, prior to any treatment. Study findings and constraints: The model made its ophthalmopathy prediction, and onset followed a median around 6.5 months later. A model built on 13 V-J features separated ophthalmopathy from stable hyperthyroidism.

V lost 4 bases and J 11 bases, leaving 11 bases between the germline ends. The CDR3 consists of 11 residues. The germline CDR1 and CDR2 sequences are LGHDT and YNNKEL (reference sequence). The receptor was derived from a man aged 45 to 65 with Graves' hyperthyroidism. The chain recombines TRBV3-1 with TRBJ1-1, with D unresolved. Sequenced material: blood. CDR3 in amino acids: CASSRGLGAFF. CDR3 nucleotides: TGTGCCAGCAGCCGCGGCCTTGGGGCTTTCTTT.